The 30 T cell receptor beta chains given below trace back to one sample, sequenced in a study of control samples from healthy donors and cancer patients. The method was immunoSEQ multiplex PCR; TCRdb's version includes in-frame clones alone and lacks a portion of them. This table holds 150,000 to 200,000 clones, over 85% found once. The sequencing sample was made of blood. The receptors originated from a man younger than 35 in good health.

The chain carries TRBV24-1 and TRBJ1-6, with 11 bases lining up with TRBD1. The CDR3 has 16 residues. In germline, CDR1 is KGHDR, CDR2 SFDVKD. V shed 2 bases and J 10 bases; nucleotides not matched to a gene: 6. The CDR3 loop reads CATSDSRTGGNSPLHF. CDR3 in DNA: TGTGCCACCAGTGATTCAAGGACAGGGGGCAACTCACCCCTCCACTTT.

The chain uses TRBV28 and TRBJ1-1; no firm D call. The V gene lost 8 bases and the J gene lost 4 bases, with 8 bases spanning the gap. This CDR3 comprises 11 residues. Germline values: CDR1 MDHEN, CDR2 SYDVKM. CDR3 sequence (DNA): TGTGCCAGCGGGTGGGGCACTGAAGCTTTCTTT. This sequence encodes CASGWGTEAFF. Variable domain in full (rest from reference TRBV28 and TRBJ1-1): DVKVTQSSRYLVKRTGEKVFLECVQDMDHENMFWYRQDPGLGLRLIYFSYDVKMKEKGDIPEGYSVSREKKERFSLILESASTNQTSMYLCASGWGTEAFFGQGTRLTVV.

The chain uses TRBV10-3 and TRBJ1-5, with D tentatively TRBD1 (6 bases). This CDR3 comprises 14 residues. Trimming removed 11 bases at V and 8 bases at J, with 22 bases between. Germline-derived CDR1 and CDR2 are ENHRY and SYGVKD. DNA for the CDR3: TGTGCCTCCGCCCGGGGGGCAGACGCCAAGCCCCAGCATTTT. Translated, it gives CASARGADAKPQHF.

The chain has TRBV7-9 and TRBJ2-7, with D unresolved. Germline-derived CDR1 and CDR2 are SEHNR and FQNEAQ (reference sequence). Trimming took 5 bases from V and 7 from J, leaving 15 bases between them. CDR3 length: 13 amino acids. CDR3 nucleotide sequence: TGTGCCAGCAGCACCCGCCTCGGCCGGGAGCAGTACTTC. Its protein product is CASSTRLGREQYF. The full variable domain, with the rest looked up from reference TRBV7-9 and TRBJ2-7, is DTGVSQNPRHKITKRGQNVTFRCDPISEHNRLYWYRQTLGQGPEFLTYFQNEAQLEKSRLLSDRFSAERPKGSFSTLEIQRTEQGDSAMYLCASSTRLGREQYFGPGTRLTVT.

The chain is built from TRBV19 and TRBJ1-2, with D perhaps matching TRBD1 (5 bases). V was clipped by 8 bases and J by 8 bases, with 21 bases between them. Germline V gene lookup returns CDR1 LNHDA and CDR2 SQIVND (reference sequence). CDR3 length: 14 residues. The CDR3 protein is CASSTSGTGRGYTF. The CDR3 DNA is TGTGCCAGTTCCACCTCCGGGACGGGACGGGGCTACACCTTC.

The V call is TRBV6-5, the J call TRBJ2-7; the match to TRBD1 covers 7 bases. Germline CDR1 reads MNHEY; CDR2 reads SVGAGI. V gave up 9 bases and J gave up 1 base; unmatched junction bases: 6. This CDR3 has 13 residues. CDR3 loop: CASSQGYSYEQYF. In nucleotides, the CDR3 is TGTGCCAGTTCACAGGGGTATTCCTACGAGCAGTACTTC.

The J gene is TRBJ2-7, the V gene TRBV28; D remains unclear. Germline V lookup: CDR1 MDHEN, CDR2 SYDVKM. This CDR3 is built from 13 residues. The ends were cut back, 5 bases at V and 2 bases at J, with 10 bases in the middle. CDR3 sequence (DNA): TGTGCCAGCAGTCTCGGGCCTGCCTACGAGCAGTACTTC. It is translated as CASSLGPAYEQYF.

The gene calls are TRBV7-7 and TRBJ2-1, with a tentative D call TRBD2 (6 bases). The length of the CDR3 is 15 residues. The germline V and J ends were trimmed by 1 base and 2 bases, with 9 bases remaining between them. Germline-derived CDR1 and CDR2 are SSHAT and FNYEAQ (reference sequence). The CDR3 bases are TGTGCCAGCAGCTTAGGCGGGGTGGCCTACAATGAGCAGTTCTTC. Amino acid sequence: CASSLGGVAYNEQFF.

This chain connects TRBV9 to TRBJ1-2; D is perhaps TRBD1 (6 bases). Per the germline V gene, CDR1 is SGDLS and CDR2 is YYNGEE. This CDR3 comprises 15 residues. Trimming shortened V by 0 bases and J by 4 bases, and 13 bases separated the two germline ends. CDR3 sequence (DNA): TGTGCCAGCAGCGTAGGGCAGGGGTCTTTCTATGGCTACACCTTC. This gives the protein CASSVGQGSFYGYTF.

V is TRBV5-1 and J is TRBJ2-3; the match to TRBD2 covers 9 bases. Germline CDR1 SGHRS, CDR2 YFSETQ. The CDR3 length is 19 residues. With 0 bases clipped from V and 2 bases from J, the junction kept 13 bases outside the gene matches. The CDR3 coding sequence is TGCGCCAGCAGCTTGGCTCTGGCGGGGGGGCCTAACCCCACAGATACGCAGTATTTT. Encoded protein: CASSLALAGGPNPTDTQYF. The variable domain in full, with the rest retrieved from reference TRBV5-1 and TRBJ2-3, is KAGVTQTPRYLIKTRGQQVTLSCSPISGHRSVSWYQQTPGQGLQFLFEYFSETQRNKGNFPGRFSGRQFSNSRSEMNVSTLELGDSALYLCASSLALAGGPNPTDTQYFGPGTRLTVL.

This clone has more than one count but fewer than ten. J is TRBJ2-5 and V is TRBV28; D is undetermined. Per the germline V gene, CDR1 is MDHEN and CDR2 is SYDVKM. This CDR3 contains 13 residues. V lost 2 bases and J 2 bases, leaving 6 bases between the germline ends. Here the CDR3 DNA reads TGTGCCAGCAGTTTAAACAGTCAAGAGACCCAGTACTTC. This codes for CASSLNSQETQYF.

The CDR3 protein is CASSQVQVGANEKLFF. For the CDR3, the DNA is TGTGCCAGCAGCCAAGTCCAGGTCGGGGCTAATGAAAAACTGTTTTTT. The gene calls are TRBV4-2 and TRBJ1-4; D gene ambiguous. The CDR3 is made up of 16 amino acids. Per the germline V gene, CDR1 is LGHNA and CDR2 is YNFKEQ. V was cut by 1 base and J by 3 bases, with 12 bases left in between.

The V and J genes are TRBV18 and TRBJ2-7, with 7 bases that match TRBD1. This CDR3 is built from 14 residues. Per the germline V gene, CDR1 is KGHSH and CDR2 is LQKENI. J was trimmed by 5 bases and V by 2 bases; bases with no gene match: 6. The CDR3: CASSPNVGGNEQYF. The CDR3 coding sequence is TGTGCCAGCTCACCAAACGTAGGGGGCAACGAGCAGTACTTC.

V and J are TRBV24-1 and TRBJ2-1; tentative D call: TRBD1 (6 bases). The CDR3 sequence is 15 residues long. The germline V gene has CDR1 KGHDR and CDR2 SFDVKD. V lost 7 bases to trimming and J lost 9 bases, with 21 bases between them. CDR3 bases: TGTGCCACCAGCCGAAACTCGGACAGTAGAGGTGAGCAGTTCTTC. It specifies CATSRNSDSRGEQFF.

Remarks on this clone: Other DNA sequences in this specimen translate into the identical CDR3. The V and J genes are TRBV5-1 and TRBJ1-4; TRBD1 agrees at 9 bases. The length of the CDR3 is 14 residues. Germline V gives CDR1 SGHRS, CDR2 YFSETQ. Unmatched junction bases numbered 5, after V lost 4 bases and J lost 7 bases. CDR3 nucleotide sequence: TGCGCCAGCAGCCCGGACAGGGGAGGTGAAAAACTGTTTTTT. Translation: CASSPDRGGEKLFF.

The genes are TRBV18 and TRBJ2-3, with no clear D. Germline CDR1 reads KGHSH; CDR2 reads LQKENI. The V and J ends lost 2 bases and 0 bases respectively, with 6 bases between them. This CDR3 has 14 amino acids. The CDR3: CASSPSTSTDTQYF. The CDR3 nucleotides are TGTGCCAGCTCACCAAGTACCAGCACAGATACGCAGTATTTT.

J is TRBJ1-2 and V is TRBV11-2; D gene ambiguous. Germline V gives CDR1 SGHAT, CDR2 FQNNGV. The CDR3 consists of 15 residues. Deletions cut 1 base from V and 1 base from J, with 10 bases between. The CDR3 loop reads CASSLVGSDNYGYTF. For the CDR3, the DNA is TGTGCCAGCAGCTTAGTCGGGTCGGATAACTATGGCTACACCTTC.

The chain recombines TRBV6-1 with TRBJ1-5, with unresolved D. Germline assignment: CDR1 MNHNS and CDR2 SASEGT. Trimming removed 0 bases at V and 7 bases at J, with 7 bases between. This CDR3 has 13 amino acids. The CDR3 loop is CASSEAQGQPQHF. The CDR3 nucleotides are TGTGCCAGCAGTGAAGCCCAAGGACAGCCCCAGCATTTT.

The chain combines TRBV5-8 with TRBJ1-3; D is unclear. Germline CDR1 SGHTS, CDR2 YDEGEE. V was shortened by 1 base and J by 3 bases, with 5 bases between the two germline ends. This CDR3 comprises 13 residues. In nucleotides, the CDR3 is TGTGCCAGCAGCTTGTCAGATGGAAACACCATATATTTT. It encodes CASSLSDGNTIYF.

V and J are TRBV7-3 and TRBJ2-2; D not certain. CDR1 is SGHTA and CDR2 is FQGTGA in the germline V gene. Between the trimmed V and J ends, which lost 1 base and 4 bases, there was a span of 10 bases. The CDR3 loop spans 15 amino acids. For the CDR3, the DNA is TGTGCCAGCAGCTTAAGTCACCTCAGCACCGGGGAGCTGTTTTTT. Encoded protein: CASSLSHLSTGELFF.

This clone was observed a single time. The chain combines TRBV5-1 with TRBJ1-2, with D possibly TRBD1 on 6 matching bases. This CDR3 comprises 15 residues. Trimming shortened V by 1 base and J by 4 bases, and 14 bases separated the two germline ends. Germline CDR1 is SGHRS and CDR2 is YFSETQ. DNA of the CDR3: TGCGCCAGCAGCTTGTCTGCAGGGGAAGGCTATGGCTACACCTTC. Amino acids: CASSLSAGEGYGYTF.

J is TRBJ1-2 and V is TRBV6-1; 8 nucleotides line up with TRBD1. Germline CDR1 reads MNHNS; CDR2 reads SASEGT. V lost 3 bases, J lost 3 bases, and 3 bases stayed unmatched. The CDR3 runs to 14 residues. The CDR3: CASSDQGAYYGYTF. CDR3 coding DNA: TGTGCCAGCAGTGACCAGGGGGCTTACTATGGCTACACCTTC.

This clone was detected a few times. The J gene is TRBJ2-7, the V gene TRBV5-1; possibly TRBD1 for D (6 bases). CDR1 is SGHRS, CDR2 YFSETQ, per germline. The CDR3 is 15 residues long. Trimming shortened V by 1 base and J by 1 base, and 12 bases separated the two germline ends. The CDR3 DNA is TGCGCCAGCAGCTTGTGGGACATAACATCCTACGAGCAGTACTTC. Translated: CASSLWDITSYEQYF.

This chain links TRBV7-2 with TRBJ2-7; TRBD1 aligns across 12 bases. The germline V gene has CDR1 SGHTA and CDR2 FQGNSA. J gave up 6 bases and V 4 bases, and 7 bases lay outside the gene matches. This CDR3 comprises 15 residues. The CDR3: CASSYPGQGAVEQYF. CDR3 bases: TGTGCCAGCAGCTACCCGGGACAGGGGGCGGTCGAGCAGTACTTC.

This clone is a singleton in its sample. This CDR3 is CASSGGTWDYGYTF. The CDR3 DNA sequence: TGCGCCAGCAGCGGTGGAACTTGGGACTATGGCTACACCTTC. The chain recombines TRBV5-1 with TRBJ1-2; no reliable D call. V lost 4 bases, J lost 3 bases, and 13 bases lay in between. CDR1 SGHRS and CDR2 YFSETQ come from the germline V gene. There are 14 residues in the CDR3.

This chain uses TRBV19 with TRBJ1-5; TRBD1 matches at 11 bases. Looked up from germline, CDR1 is LNHDA and CDR2 is SQIVND (reference sequence). CDR3 length equals 15 residues. The V gene end was trimmed by 1 base and the J gene end by 6 bases; junction bases not matched to a gene: 2. In DNA, the CDR3 is TGTGCCAGTAGTATAGCCGGGACAGGGGGTCAGCCCCAGCATTTT. Translated: CASSIAGTGGQPQHF.

This chain uses TRBV6-1 with TRBJ2-5; 9 bases map to TRBD1. With 2 bases clipped from V and 3 bases from J, the junction kept 10 bases outside the gene matches. This CDR3 has 17 residues. Per the germline V gene, CDR1 is MNHNS and CDR2 is SASEGT. The CDR3 protein is CASSEPGPRDREETQYF. CDR3 DNA sequence: TGTGCCAGCAGTGAACCAGGCCCACGGGACAGGGAAGAGACCCAGTACTTC.

This clone is a singleton in its sample. The chain uses TRBV5-4 and TRBJ1-1; 7 bases are shared with TRBD1. CDR1 and CDR2 (germline): SGHNT, YYREEE (reference sequence). The junction had 6 bases not matched to a gene; V was cut back by 3 bases and J by 1 base. The CDR3 consists of 15 residues. The CDR3 protein is CASSSPGQTNTEAFF. CDR3 in DNA: TGTGCCAGCAGCTCCCCGGGACAGACGAACACTGAAGCTTTCTTT.

The rearrangement links TRBV5-1 to TRBJ1-2; D unclear. The CDR3 runs 14 residues. Germline CDR1 SGHRS, CDR2 YFSETQ. V lost 3 bases, J lost 0 bases, and 9 bases lay in between. This chain's CDR3 is CASSSGLANYGYTF. The CDR3 region has the DNA TGCGCCAGCAGCTCGGGCCTAGCTAACTATGGCTACACCTTC.

In regard to this clone: At one of its ends the junction is not consistent with the germline gene, which may arise from a read error. Other nucleotide sequences in the sample specify the same CDR3. The genes are TRBV3-1 (or the pseudogene TRBV3-2) and TRBJ1-1, with a tentative D call TRBD1 (5 bases). This CDR3 is built from 11 residues. CDR1 and CDR2 from the germline V gene are LGHDT and YNNKEL (reference sequence). This CDR3 reads CASSEWGEAFF. In DNA form, the CDR3 reads TGTGCCAGCAGTGAATGGGGGGAAGCCTTCTTT.